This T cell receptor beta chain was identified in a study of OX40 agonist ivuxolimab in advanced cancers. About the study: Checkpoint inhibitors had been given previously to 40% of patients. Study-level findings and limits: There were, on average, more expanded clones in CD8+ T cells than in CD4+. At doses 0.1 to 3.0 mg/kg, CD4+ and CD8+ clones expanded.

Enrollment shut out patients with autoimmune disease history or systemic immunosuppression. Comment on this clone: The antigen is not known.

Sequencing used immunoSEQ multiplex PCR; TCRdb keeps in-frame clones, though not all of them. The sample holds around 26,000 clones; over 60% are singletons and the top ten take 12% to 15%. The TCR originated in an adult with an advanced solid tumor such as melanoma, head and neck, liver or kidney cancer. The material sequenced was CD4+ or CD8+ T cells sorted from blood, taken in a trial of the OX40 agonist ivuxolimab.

CDR3: CASSLGRLEAFF. In DNA, the CDR3 is TGTGCCAGCAGCTTGGGGCGGCTTGAAGCTTTCTTT. This chain connects TRBV5-6 to TRBJ1-1, with no clear D. Germline loops: CDR1 SGHDT, CDR2 YYEEEE. The length of the CDR3 is 12 residues. Trimming stripped 0 bases from V and 7 bases from J, with 7 bases between.